Below, 3 T cell receptor beta chains from the same sample are listed, as sequenced in a study of blood T cell repertoires in COVID-19. Repertoires were generated with immunoSEQ multiplex PCR, while TCRdb's copy carries only in-frame clones and drops some. The table shows more than 90,000 clones, with about 90% occurring only once. The specimen was peripheral blood. The receptors here all came from a woman aged 25 to 39 with acute or convalescent COVID-19.

This chain joins TRBV28 and TRBJ1-2; D unclear. This CDR3 contains 12 residues. Trimming left V 7 bases short and J 5 bases short, with 11 bases between. From germline, CDR1 is MDHEN and CDR2 SYDVKM. The CDR3 is CASTRGGYGYTF. In nucleotides, the CDR3 is TGTGCCAGCACCCGGGGAGGGTATGGCTACACCTTC.

The chain uses TRBV4-2 and TRBJ2-7, with 14 bases fitting TRBD2. Germline assignment: CDR1 LGHNA and CDR2 YNFKEQ. V lost 1 base, J lost 4 bases, and 6 bases stayed unmatched. This CDR3 contains 17 residues. For the CDR3, the DNA is TGTGCCAGCAGCCAAGGGACTAGCGGGGGGTTGTTTTACGAGCAGTACTTC. It encodes CASSQGTSGGLFYEQYF.

This chain connects TRBV12-5 to TRBJ1-1; D may be TRBD1 (6 bases). Trimming took off 5 bases at V and 6 bases at J, with 13 bases between the two ends. Germline-derived CDR1 and CDR2 are LGHNT and FRNRAP. The CDR3 extends over 13 amino acids. CDR3 in amino acids: CASGGTGKAEAFF. The CDR3, as DNA: TGTGCTAGTGGTGGTACAGGGAAGGCTGAAGCTTTCTTT. Filled out from reference TRBV12-5 and TRBJ1-1, the complete variable domain reads DARVTQTPRHKVTEMGQEVTMRCQPILGHNTVFWYRQTMMQGLELLAYFRNRAPLDDSGMPKDRFSAEMPDATLATLKIQPSEPRDSAVYFCASGGTGKAEAFFGQGTRLTVV.